This TCR beta chain was sequenced in a study of shared clonotypes between healthy human individuals. Study details: CD4 naive and memory got three plates each, CD8 naive two, CD8 memory one. Whole-study results and caveats: Relative to memory subsets, naive subsets generally showed larger estimated richness.

Genomic DNA per cell subset filled all wells of several immunoSEQ plates. The method was immunoSEQ multiplex PCR; TCRdb's version includes in-frame clones alone and lacks a portion of them. The sample includes over 2 million clones, about 90% seen only once; the top ten take around 0.38%. CDR1 is SGHNT and CDR2 is YENEEA in the germline V gene. V lost 2 bases, J lost 12 bases, and 3 bases lay in between. The CDR3 is 9 amino acids. The investigators split CD4+ cells into a CD45RA+ naive subset and a CD45RA-negative memory subset. Notes on this clone: As yet, its antigen is unknown.

Input material: naive CD4+ T cells from PBMCs. Specified subset: CD45RA+ positively selected. The genes are TRBV11-3 and TRBJ2-3; D remains ambiguous. The clonotype comes from a man aged 18 to 30 in good health. Some clones in this sample may be carry-over from other donors' samples. The CDR3 DNA reads TGTGCCAGCAGCTTATCCCAGTATTTT. This encodes CASSLSQYF.